This TCR beta chain is from a study of blood T cell repertoires in COVID-19. Across the study: The United States, Italy and Spain provided the acute and convalescent COVID-19 samples. Nucleic acid was either cDNA or gDNA, and it came from T cells, B-cell-depleted T cells, or PBMCs.

Authors' processing steps: The authors estimated nucleated cell counts from reference gene primer amplification. Using immunoSEQ multiplex PCR, the repertoire was profiled, and TCRdb retains in-frame clones only, with some absent. V and J calls and clone size are those listed in that table; D and trimming were worked out from the DNA. The sample has under 250,000 clones; approximately 80% are singletons. This clonotype originated in a man aged 25 to 40 who had recovered from COVID-19. Sequences were obtained from peripheral blood.

The CDR3 region is CASSQQGVGTEAFF. The CDR3 nucleotides read TGTGCCAGCAGCCAACAGGGCGTCGGCACTGAAGCTTTCTTT. The chain couples TRBV28 to TRBJ1-1, with D possibly being TRBD1 (6 bases). The CDR3 consists of 14 residues. V shed 6 bases and J shed 4 bases, with 15 bases lying between them. Germline V gene data show CDR1 as MDHEN and CDR2 as SYDVKM.